Below are 12 T cell receptor beta chains sequenced from a single sample in a study of radiation and T cells in renal cell carcinoma. Measured with immunoSEQ multiplex PCR; TCRdb has only the in-frame clones, and not every one. Among some 120,000 clones listed, 65% to 85% were seen once. The time point: blood 2 weeks post-SBRT. Regarding treatment: 15 Gy SBRT to primary tumor, nephrectomy 4 weeks later. Specimen: blood, collected from a patient whose treatment included radiotherapy and nephrectomy. All receptors come from a middle-aged man with renal cell carcinoma.

This clone turned up a few times. The CDR3 loop is CASSPGRVHTEAFF. The DNA for the CDR3 is TGTGCCAGCAGCCCAGGGAGGGTGCACACTGAAGCTTTCTTT. The genes are TRBV9 and TRBJ1-1, with a possible D match to TRBD1 (5 bases). V was trimmed by 4 bases and J by 3 bases, leaving 13 bases between them. The CDR3 runs to 14 residues. Germline loops: CDR1 SGDLS, CDR2 YYNGEE.

The chain employs TRBV6-5 and TRBJ2-3; 11 positions match TRBD2. The germline CDR1 and CDR2 sequences are MNHEY and SVGAGI. The V and J ends lost 6 bases and 3 bases, in that order; junction bases with no gene match: 2. This CDR3 contains 14 residues. The CDR3 DNA sequence: TGTGCCAGCAGACTAGCGGGAGTAACAGATACGCAGTATTTT. It translates to CASRLAGVTDTQYF.

This chain connects TRBV4-1 to TRBJ1-2, with TRBD1 as a possible D gene (6 bases). Germline-derived CDR1 and CDR2 are MGHRA and YSYEKL. V lost 1 base to trimming and J lost 8 bases, with 14 bases between them. The CDR3 extends over 14 amino acids. CDR3: CASSQVDSGGGYTF. CDR3 nucleotides: TGCGCCAGCAGCCAAGTTGACAGTGGGGGCGGCTACACCTTC.

The J gene is TRBJ2-5, the V gene TRBV5-1, with 8 bases that match TRBD2. Germline V gives CDR1 SGHRS, CDR2 YFSETQ. The CDR3 runs 17 residues. The V and J ends lost 4 bases and 4 bases, in that order; junction bases with no gene match: 15. DNA for the CDR3: TGCGCCAGCAGCCAACCGGGGGGGGCCAGGCCCATAGAGACCCAGTACTTC. The encoded protein is CASSQPGGARPIETQYF.

Here the CDR3 DNA reads TGTGCCAGCAGTTACCAGCTCTCCTACGAGCAGTACTTC. Its translation: CASSYQLSYEQYF. V and J are TRBV6-5 and TRBJ2-7; D is unresolved. Trimming cost V 2 bases and J 0 bases, with 5 bases left between them. Germline loops: CDR1 MNHEY, CDR2 SVGAGI. CDR3 length: 13 amino acids.

The V gene is TRBV27, the J gene TRBJ2-7; D not certain. Trimming took 5 bases from V and 1 from J, leaving 12 bases between them. CDR1 is MNHEY and CDR2 is SMNVEV in the germline V gene (reference sequence). CDR3 length: 14 amino acids. CDR3 nucleotides: TGTGCCAGCAGTAAAGAGACACTATCCTACGAGCAGTACTTC. It is translated as CASSKETLSYEQYF.

This clone was counted a single time. The rearrangement joins TRBV10-3 to TRBJ2-1, with a possible D match to TRBD2 (5 bases). CDR3 length: 14 amino acids. Deletions cut 6 bases from V and 6 bases from J, with 15 bases between. Germline CDR1 ENHRY, CDR2 SYGVKD. Written as DNA, the CDR3 is TGTGCCATCAGGACAATCGGGATCCTCAATGAGCAGTTCTTC. It encodes CAIRTIGILNEQFF.

V usage is TRBV2 and J usage is TRBJ2-1; D might be TRBD2 (6 bases). The germline V gene has CDR1 SNHLY and CDR2 FYNNEI. Between the trimmed V and J ends, which lost 5 bases and 3 bases, there was a span of 11 bases. This CDR3 spans 14 amino acids. The DNA for the CDR3 is TGTGCCAGCAGTTATACGGGACTCTACAATGAGCAGTTCTTC. Translating it yields CASSYTGLYNEQFF.

The chain has TRBV13 and TRBJ2-7; 12 bases line up with TRBD2. This CDR3 has 15 amino acids. V lost 6 bases to trimming and J lost 1 base; unmatched junction nucleotides: 4. Germline-derived CDR1 and CDR2 are PRHDT and FYEKMQ (reference sequence). The CDR3 nucleotides are TGTGCCAGCAGTTCCGGACTAGCGGGGTCCTACGAGCAGTACTTC. Its protein product is CASSSGLAGSYEQYF.

The V gene is TRBV4-2, the J gene TRBJ2-1; 7 bases line up with TRBD2. The CDR3 has 16 residues. Germline V gene lookup returns CDR1 LGHNA and CDR2 YNFKEQ. V lost 0 bases, J lost 8 bases, and 10 bases stayed unmatched. The DNA of the CDR3 is TGTGCCAGCAGCCAAGATCGGGGTAGCGGGTACGATGAGCAGTTCTTC. It translates to CASSQDRGSGYDEQFF.

This sequence joins TRBV5-1 and TRBJ1-2; 7 positions agree with TRBD1. V shed 3 bases and J 4 bases; nucleotides not matched to a gene: 6. This CDR3 has 14 residues. Germline V gene lookup returns CDR1 SGHRS and CDR2 YFSETQ. The CDR3 loop is CASSSPTGSYGYTF. The CDR3 DNA is TGCGCCAGCAGCTCCCCGACAGGGAGCTATGGCTACACCTTC.

The chain employs TRBV2 and TRBJ2-3; 9 bases are a match to TRBD1. The J segment lost 4 bases and the V segment lost 6 bases, leaving 11 bases of the junction unmatched. Germline-derived CDR1 and CDR2 are SNHLY and FYNNEI. This CDR3 has 16 amino acids. CDR3 nucleotides: TGTGCCAGCAGCGAATTCGGACAGGGGAACGCAGATACGCAGTATTTT. It is translated as CASSEFGQGNADTQYF.